Described below is a single TCR beta chain sequence and its context. Its cognate antigen is unknown. This entry is derived from a study of shared clonotypes between healthy human individuals. Study results and caveats: Shared clonotypes: roughly 4.7% naive CD4, around 3.5% naive CD8, roughly 2.2% memory CD4, roughly 0.4% memory CD8. Naive subsets typically showed greater estimated richness than memory subsets. Clonotype sharing among donors likely depends on sequencing depth.

Per the study methods: Junction-only sequences without quality scores were provided by ImmunoSEQ, so filtering was different. The table came from immunoSEQ multiplex PCR; TCRdb's copy has only in-frame clones and leaves some out. V and J calls and clone size come straight from that table; D and trimming were deduced from the DNA. The sample consists of under 650,000 clones, about 96% of them appearing once. CDR1 SQVTM and CDR2 ANQGSEA come from the germline V gene. V lost 7 bases, J lost 7 bases, and 16 bases lay in between. This CDR3 has 12 residues. V is TRBV29-1 and J is TRBJ1-1; maybe TRBD1 (6 bases). The sequence was collected from a woman aged 25-40 years in good health. The sequenced sample was naive CD4+ T cells sorted from blood. The subset is: CD45RA+ positively selected. The CDR3 reads CSGRTGQLEAFF. The CDR3 coding sequence is TGCAGCGGTAGAACGGGACAACTTGAAGCTTTCTTT.